The 20 T cell receptor beta chains presented below share a single source sample, sequenced in a study of blood T cells in healthy people across ages. Primers used in a second PCR of roughly 6 to 11 cycles were a sample-barcoded 5' primer and a J-beta primer mix. TCRdb reprocessed the 5' RACE reads with MiXCR, giving one entry per CDR3 protein. The sample has about 780,000 distinct CDR3 sequences; 46% are singletons. Specimen: blood. All receptors come from a man at least 80 years old in good health.

V gene TRBV9 combines with J gene TRBJ2-6; either TRBD1 or TRBD2 may supply D (5 bases each). The CDR3 is 16 residues long. Trimming stripped 4 bases from V and 5 bases from J, with 16 bases between. Germline-derived CDR1 and CDR2 are SGDLS and YYNGEE. As DNA, the CDR3 is TGTGCCAGCAGCAAAAGAGGGGTAGGTCGGGCCAACGTCCTGACTTTC. Its protein product is CASSKRGVGRANVLTF.

CDR3 nucleotide sequence: TGTGCCAGCAGCGATGTGGCAGATACGCAGTATTTT. Translated, it gives CASSDVADTQYF. This chain uses TRBV9 with TRBJ2-3; D call uncertain. This CDR3 spans 12 amino acids. The V end was cut by 3 bases, the J end by 4 bases, with 6 bases between. Germline CDR1 SGDLS, CDR2 YYNGEE.

The chain recombines TRBV10-3 with TRBJ1-2, with D perhaps matching TRBD1 (5 bases). Germline lookup yields CDR1 ENHRY and CDR2 SYGVKD. Between the trimmed V and J ends, which lost 7 bases and 8 bases, there was a span of 17 bases. This CDR3 contains 13 residues. The CDR3 DNA sequence: TGTGCCATCAATGACGTCAGACAGCTAGGCTACACCTTC. Its translation is CAINDVRQLGYTF.

The chain recombines TRBV20-1 with TRBJ1-1, with D tentatively TRBD1 (5 bases). Per the germline V gene, CDR1 is DFQATT and CDR2 is SNEGSKA (reference sequence). Trimming removed 4 bases at V and 6 bases at J, with 15 bases between. CDR3 length: 13 residues. The DNA for the CDR3 is TGCAGTGCTAAAGACCGGAGGGACGCTGAAGCTTTCTTT. It yields the protein CSAKDRRDAEAFF.

This chain joins TRBV10-3 and TRBJ2-5, with D possibly being TRBD1 (6 bases). Between the trimmed V and J ends, which lost 10 bases and 0 bases, there was a span of 9 bases. The germline gives CDR1 ENHRY, CDR2 SYGVKD. The CDR3 has 12 residues. The CDR3 region is CATTGNQETQYF. The CDR3 DNA reads TGTGCCACGACAGGAAACCAAGAGACCCAGTACTTC.

This clonotype has ten or more counts. The rearrangement uses TRBV15 and TRBJ2-3, with 8 bases aligning to TRBD2. Germline V lookup: CDR1 LNHNV, CDR2 YYDKDF (reference sequence). V was clipped by 0 bases and J by 6 bases; unmatched bases: 5. The CDR3 has 15 amino acids. The CDR3 reads CATSRDAGGPDTQYF. As DNA, the CDR3 is TGTGCCACCAGCAGAGACGCGGGAGGCCCGGATACGCAGTATTTT. Variable domain in full (rest from reference TRBV15 and TRBJ2-3): DAMVIQNPRYQVTQFGKPVTLSCSQTLNHNVMYWYQQKSSQAPKLLFHYYDKDFNNEADTPDNFQSRRPNTSFCFLDIRSPGLGDTAMYLCATSRDAGGPDTQYFGPGTRLTVL.

A few counts support this clonotype. The rearrangement joins TRBV7-2 to TRBJ2-5; possibly TRBD1 or TRBD2 for D (5 bases each). The CDR3 consists of 15 residues. The germline V gene encodes CDR1 SGHTA and CDR2 FQGNSA. The ends were cut back, 3 bases at V and 4 bases at J, with 15 bases in the middle. The CDR3 here is CASSFGAQNGETQYF. CDR3 coding DNA: TGTGCCAGCAGCTTCGGGGCCCAGAACGGAGAGACCCAGTACTTC.

This chain connects TRBV7-2 to TRBJ2-1; D is perhaps TRBD2 (5 bases). The CDR3 extends over 17 amino acids. V lost 4 bases to trimming and J lost 5 bases, with 21 bases between them. From germline, CDR1 is SGHTA and CDR2 FQGNSA. This CDR3 is CASSSRPGMATHNEQFF. Here the CDR3 DNA reads TGTGCCAGCAGCTCCCGGCCGGGAATGGCGACACACAATGAGCAGTTCTTC.

The chain is built from TRBV27 and TRBJ2-5; 9 bases line up with TRBD2. Gene TRBJ2-1 matches the end of the DNA better, so the J call may be wrong. CDR1 is MNHEY, CDR2 SMNVEV, per germline (reference sequence). This CDR3 contains 18 residues. CDR3 in amino acids: CASSPGASGIPTQETQFF. In DNA, the CDR3 is TGTGCCAGCAGTCCGGGGGCTAGCGGGATTCCCACTCAAGAGACCCAGTTCTTC.

The chain employs TRBV7-9 and TRBJ2-1, with TRBD2 matching over 12 bases. This CDR3 region has 16 residues. From germline, CDR1 is SEHNR and CDR2 FQNEAQ (reference sequence). After removal of 2 bases from V and 7 bases from J, the junction contained 6 bases not matched to a gene. CDR3 DNA: TGTGCCAGCAGCTTAAGGGCTAGCGGGGGGGCGAATGAGCAGTTCTTC. Protein: CASSLRASGGANEQFF.

The V and J genes are TRBV3-1 and TRBJ2-7; no clear D gene. Per the germline V gene, CDR1 is LGHDT and CDR2 is YNNKEL (reference sequence). V was clipped by 4 bases and J by 5 bases, with 18 bases between them. This CDR3 is built from 15 residues. The CDR3 DNA follows: TGTGCCAGCAGCCCTCGGAATAGGCGTTTTGACGAGCAGTACTTC. It yields the protein CASSPRNRRFDEQYF.

This clonotype has just one count. The chain couples TRBV7-8 to TRBJ1-1; D may be TRBD1 (5 bases). V lost 5 bases and J 0 bases, leaving 16 bases between the germline ends. Germline CDR1 and CDR2: SGHVS and FQNEAQ. This CDR3 has 16 residues. The CDR3, as DNA: TGTGCCAGCAGCCCCCTCGGGGCAACCCTGAACACTGAAGCTTTCTTT. This codes for CASSPLGATLNTEAFF.

This clonotype showed up just once. The rearrangement uses TRBV6-5 and TRBJ2-4; tentative D call: TRBD1 (6 bases). The DNA end favors TRBJ2-7, so the J call may be wrong. Germline V gene data show CDR1 as MNHEY and CDR2 as SVGAGI. This CDR3 has 15 residues. CDR3 DNA sequence: TGTGCCAGCAGTTACTCGGACAGCCCCTCCTACGAGCAGTACTTC. Its translation: CASSYSDSPSYEQYF.

As to this clonotype: At one boundary the junction diverges from the germline segment, which might be a read error. The V and J genes are TRBV20-1 and TRBJ2-1, with D possibly matching TRBD2 (6 bases). Germline loops: CDR1 DFQATT, CDR2 SNEGSKA (reference sequence). The CDR3 consists of 15 residues. For the CDR3, the DNA is TGCAGTGTTAGAGACCCTAGCGCCTCCTACAATGAGCAGTTCTTC. Residues: CSVRDPSASYNEQFF.

The chain carries TRBV12-3 or TRBV12-4 and TRBJ2-3, with TRBD2 as a possible D gene (6 bases). CDR3 length: 14 amino acids. The V end was cut by 8 bases, the J end by 11 bases, with 23 bases between. Here the CDR3 reads CASGGLGGTDVQYF. The CDR3 coding sequence is TGTGCCAGCGGTGGACTGGGAGGCACAGATGTGCAGTATTTT.

A single count supports this clonotype. This chain connects TRBV6-5 to TRBJ2-7; 12 bases agree with TRBD2. The DNA matches TRBJ2-5 better at its end, which makes the J call doubtful. The CDR3 is made up of 14 amino acids. CDR1 and CDR2 (germline): MNHEY, SVGAGI. Here the CDR3 reads CASESSGGAETQYF. The CDR3 DNA follows: TGTGCCAGCGAGTCTAGCGGGGGGGCAGAGACCCAGTACTTC.

J is TRBJ2-7 and V is TRBV29-1, with 9 bases identical to TRBD2. The CDR3 covers 14 residues. J lost 7 bases, V lost 7 bases, and 14 bases had no gene match. Per germline, CDR1 SQVTM and CDR2 ANQGSEA. CDR3 protein: CSAVGTSSENEQYF. Written as DNA, the CDR3 is TGCAGCGCCGTGGGGACTAGCAGCGAAAATGAGCAGTACTTC.

The CDR3 loop is CASSNRQGEYF. CDR3 coding DNA: TGTGCCAGCAGCAACAGACAGGGGGAGTACTTC. The gene calls are TRBV7-2 and TRBJ2-7; 9 positions match TRBD1. Germline CDR1 SGHTA, CDR2 FQGNSA. CDR3 length: 11 amino acids. The trim removed 5 bases at V and 11 bases at J, leaving 4 bases unmatched.

With regard to this clonotype: Given a much more abundant clone one base away, this may be a read error. The V call is TRBV7-2, the J call TRBJ2-7; 14 nucleotides align to TRBD2. The CDR3 is made up of 14 amino acids. Trimming took 4 bases from V and 5 from J; bases not matched to a gene: 1. Germline-derived CDR1 and CDR2 are SGHTA and FQGNSA. CDR3 in DNA: TGTGCCAGCAGCTGGACTAGCGGGAGGCACGAGCAGTACTTC. It specifies CASSWTSGRHEQYF. Filled out from reference TRBV7-2 and TRBJ2-7, the complete variable domain reads GAGVSQSPSNKVTEKGKDVELRCDPISGHTALYWYRQSLGQGLEFLIYFQGNSAPDKSGLPSDRFSAERTGGSVSTLTIQRTQQEDSAVYLCASSWTSGRHEQYFGPGTRLTVT.

For the CDR3, the DNA is TGCGCCAGCAGCCTCCGACACCCGATCTACGAGCAGTACTTC. Translated: CASSLRHPIYEQYF. The V call is TRBV4-1, the J call TRBJ2-7; D is undetermined. Looked up from germline, CDR1 is MGHRA and CDR2 is YSYEKL. The CDR3 runs to 14 residues. Trimming shortened V by 4 bases and J by 3 bases, and 13 bases separated the two germline ends.